Listed here are 21 T cell receptor beta chains from one sample, sequenced in a study of identical twins. TCRdb processed the 5' RACE reads anew with MiXCR; each CDR3 protein has one entry. The sample consists of about 520,000 distinct CDR3 sequences, 20% to 25% of them appearing once. These data also formed part of another study, on T cells expressing NK-cell markers.

The sample was CD4+ T cells sorted from blood. The receptor source for this set is a woman younger than 30 in good health.

This clonotype was seen only a few times. The chain joins TRBV5-1 to TRBJ2-3; possibly TRBD1 for D (5 bases). CDR3 length: 16 amino acids. V lost 2 bases to trimming and J lost 0 bases, with 13 bases between them. The germline V gene encodes CDR1 SGHRS and CDR2 YFSETQ. CDR3 loop: CASSFGTGPSTDTQYF. DNA for the CDR3: TGCGCCAGCAGCTTTGGAACAGGCCCTAGCACAGATACGCAGTATTTT.

The J gene is TRBJ2-7, the V gene TRBV7-9; D uncertain. The CDR3 covers 14 residues. Deletions cut 4 bases from V and 4 bases from J, with 14 bases between. Germline V lookup: CDR1 SEHNR, CDR2 FQNEAQ (reference sequence). CDR3 nucleotides: TGTGCCAGCAGCTCCCCGGCCCACGGGTACGAGCAGTACTTC. This translates into CASSSPAHGYEQYF.

CDR3 sequence (DNA): TGTGCCAGCAGCGCGCGAAGAGGAGCGGGGGGATTCAATGAGCAGTTCTTC. This translates into CASSARRGAGGFNEQFF. The chain uses TRBV7-2 and TRBJ2-1, with 9 bases fitting TRBD2. The CDR3 is 17 residues long. Germline CDR1 is SGHTA and CDR2 is FQGNSA. V shed 5 bases, J shed 6 bases, and the junction held 14 bases outside the gene matches.

The count of this clonotype is one. This chain connects TRBV20-1 to TRBJ2-7; maybe TRBD2 (7 bases). This CDR3 contains 14 residues. The germline V gene encodes CDR1 DFQATT and CDR2 SNEGSKA (reference sequence). Trimming left V 3 bases short and J 1 base short, with 13 bases between. The CDR3 protein is CSASGRGLSYEQYF. CDR3 sequence (DNA): TGCAGTGCTAGCGGGCGGGGGCTTTCCTACGAGCAGTACTTC.

There are a few counts of this clonotype. This chain uses TRBV3-1 with TRBJ2-7; the D gene is possibly TRBD1 (5 bases). The CDR3 has 14 residues. V lost 3 bases, J lost 1 base, and 10 bases lay in between. Germline CDR1 is LGHDT and CDR2 is YNNKEL (reference sequence). The CDR3 DNA sequence: TGTGCCAGCAGCCAGGTCAGGGATTCCTACGAGCAGTACTTC. Translating gives CASSQVRDSYEQYF.

In DNA, the CDR3 is TGCGCCAGCAGCTTTTCCCCCCCGAGCGGGGAGCTGTTTTTT. Translation: CASSFSPPSGELFF. The chain links TRBV5-1 to TRBJ2-2; D uncertain. The V gene lost 2 bases and the J gene lost 7 bases, with 12 bases spanning the gap. The CDR3 consists of 14 residues. Germline CDR1 is SGHRS and CDR2 is YFSETQ.

This clonotype was observed at least ten times. This sequence joins TRBV6-2 or TRBV6-3 and TRBJ2-1; either TRBD1 or TRBD2 may fit D (6 bases each). The ends were cut back, 4 bases at V and 8 bases at J, with 15 bases in the middle. This CDR3 has 14 residues. Germline V gene sequence: CDR1 MNHEY, CDR2 SVGEGT. The CDR3 DNA is TGTGCCAGCAGTTCTAGACTGGGGGGCGATGAGCAGTTCTTC. Its protein product is CASSSRLGGDEQFF.

The chain couples TRBV5-1 to TRBJ2-1, with 8 nucleotides matching TRBD2. V trimming: 4 bases; J trimming: 3 bases; junction bases outside the gene matches: 9. The CDR3 has 16 residues. Germline V gene sequence: CDR1 SGHRS, CDR2 YFSETQ. This CDR3 is CASSPRLAGFYNEQFF. The CDR3 nucleotides read TGCGCCAGCAGCCCGCGTCTAGCGGGTTTCTACAATGAGCAGTTCTTC.

To note about this clonotype: Possible read error: a much larger clone is one base away. The gene calls are TRBV20-1 and TRBJ2-7; TRBD1 is a possible D gene (6 bases). Germline-derived CDR1 and CDR2 are DFQATT and SNEGSKA (reference sequence). The CDR3 totals 13 residues. DNA for the CDR3: TGCATTGCTAGGACAGTCCAAACCTACGAGCAGTACTTC. Its protein product is CIARTVQTYEQYF.

This clonotype was seen many times. V and J are TRBV20-1 and TRBJ1-3, with 8 bases lining up with TRBD1. Trimming removed 5 bases from V and 2 bases from J; junction bases left unmatched: 5. This CDR3 is 14 amino acids long. Germline V gene lookup returns CDR1 DFQATT and CDR2 SNEGSKA (reference sequence). CDR3 protein: CSAWTGITGNTIYF. Here the CDR3 DNA reads TGCAGTGCTTGGACAGGGATTACTGGAAACACCATATATTTT.

This rearrangement joins TRBV6-6 to TRBJ1-5; D is ambiguous. The CDR3 covers 12 residues. Trimming removed 8 bases from V and 3 bases from J, with 8 bases in between. Germline values: CDR1 MNHNY, CDR2 SVGAGI (reference sequence). CDR3 residues: CASHSDNQPQHF. CDR3 in DNA: TGTGCCAGCCACAGTGACAATCAGCCCCAGCATTTT.

This clonotype was counted ten times or more. The chain has TRBV3-1 and TRBJ2-1; 10 positions match TRBD2. Germline assignment: CDR1 LGHDT and CDR2 YNNKEL (reference sequence). J lost 7 bases, V lost 3 bases, and 9 bases had no gene match. This CDR3 has 16 residues. CDR3 amino acids: CASSHLSGGARNEQFF. The CDR3 nucleotides read TGTGCCAGCAGCCATCTCAGCGGGGGGGCTCGAAATGAGCAGTTCTTC.

Only a few counts were recorded for this clonotype. The gene calls are TRBV5-6 and TRBJ1-2; 7 bases are a match to TRBD1. V lost 4 bases and J lost 3; bases outside the gene matches: 9. Germline assignment: CDR1 SGHDT and CDR2 YYEEEE. The CDR3 contains 15 residues. CDR3 residues: CASSPRDRPYYGYTF. The CDR3 region has the DNA TGTGCCAGCAGCCCCCGGGACAGACCCTACTATGGCTACACCTTC.

The V call is TRBV7-2, the J call TRBJ2-7; perhaps TRBD2 as D (7 bases). The length of the CDR3 is 16 residues. Germline V gives CDR1 SGHTA, CDR2 FQGNSA. Trimming took off 4 bases at V and 6 bases at J, with 22 bases between the two ends. In nucleotides, the CDR3 is TGTGCCAGCAGCTCAGCCTCTAGCGGACAGAGGTTCGAGCAGTACTTC. Residues: CASSSASSGQRFEQYF. The complete variable domain, with remaining parts taken from reference TRBV7-2 and TRBJ2-7, reads GAGVSQSPSNKVTEKGKDVELRCDPISGHTALYWYRQSLGQGLEFLIYFQGNSAPDKSGLPSDRFSAERTGGSVSTLTIQRTQQEDSAVYLCASSSASSGQRFEQYFGPGTRLTVT.

This chain uses TRBV11-3 with TRBJ2-2; D is undetermined. This CDR3 has 14 amino acids. The germline V gene has CDR1 SGHNT and CDR2 YENEEA. The V end was cut by 3 bases, the J end by 3 bases, with 8 bases between. The CDR3 DNA sequence: TGTGCCAGCAGCTTTTACCGCGACACCGGGGAGCTGTTTTTT. Translating gives CASSFYRDTGELFF.

In this sample, this clonotype turned up a few times. The chain links TRBV9 to TRBJ2-1, with 12 positions matching TRBD2. J lost 4 bases, V lost 3 bases, and 5 bases had no gene match. The CDR3 runs 16 residues. Germline CDR1 and CDR2: SGDLS and YYNGEE. CDR3 nucleotides: TGTGCCAGCAGCGCGATTACTAGCGGGAGGTACAATGAGCAGTTCTTC. Protein product: CASSAITSGRYNEQFF.

The genes are TRBV9 and TRBJ1-1, with D hard to call. The germline V gene has CDR1 SGDLS and CDR2 YYNGEE. Trimming stripped 4 bases from V and 3 bases from J, with 16 bases between. CDR3 length: 15 amino acids. As DNA, the CDR3 is TGTGCCAGCAGCTTCAGTCCTACAGTCGACACTGAAGCTTTCTTT. As protein: CASSFSPTVDTEAFF.

The chain has TRBV27 and TRBJ2-5; TRBD1 agrees at 9 bases. Germline CDR1 and CDR2: MNHEY and SMNVEV (reference sequence). This CDR3 spans 15 amino acids. V trimming: 6 bases; J trimming: 5 bases; junction bases outside the gene matches: 10. The CDR3 bases are TGTGCCAGCAGCTTCCGGGACAGGGTGGGTGAGACCCAGTACTTC. Translation gives CASSFRDRVGETQYF.

The chain joins TRBV5-1 to TRBJ2-4; a possible D gene is TRBD1 (5 bases). Germline V gene lookup returns CDR1 SGHRS and CDR2 YFSETQ. This CDR3 contains 16 residues. Between the trimmed V and J ends, which lost 1 base and 0 bases, there was a span of 11 bases. CDR3 coding DNA: TGCGCCAGCAGCTTGTACCAGGGATTAGCCAAAAACATTCAGTACTTC. This gives the protein CASSLYQGLAKNIQYF.

This sequence joins TRBV20-1 and TRBJ1-4; D gene ambiguous. Germline V lookup: CDR1 DFQATT, CDR2 SNEGSKA (reference sequence). The CDR3 length is 17 residues. The ends were cut back, 4 bases at V and 4 bases at J, with 22 bases in the middle. The CDR3 DNA follows: TGCAGTGCTAAGTATTTCCTCCTACAGAGCCATAATGAAAAACTGTTTTTT. Its protein is CSAKYFLLQSHNEKLFF.

In its sample, this clonotype was seen a few times. The V gene is TRBV12-3 or TRBV12-4, the J gene TRBJ2-1, with TRBD2 matching over 12 bases. V lost 6 bases and J lost 5; bases outside the gene matches: 8. The CDR3 is 16 amino acids. The CDR3 here is CASSVPSGRADNEQFF. The CDR3 bases are TGTGCCAGCAGCGTACCTAGCGGGAGGGCTGACAATGAGCAGTTCTTC.